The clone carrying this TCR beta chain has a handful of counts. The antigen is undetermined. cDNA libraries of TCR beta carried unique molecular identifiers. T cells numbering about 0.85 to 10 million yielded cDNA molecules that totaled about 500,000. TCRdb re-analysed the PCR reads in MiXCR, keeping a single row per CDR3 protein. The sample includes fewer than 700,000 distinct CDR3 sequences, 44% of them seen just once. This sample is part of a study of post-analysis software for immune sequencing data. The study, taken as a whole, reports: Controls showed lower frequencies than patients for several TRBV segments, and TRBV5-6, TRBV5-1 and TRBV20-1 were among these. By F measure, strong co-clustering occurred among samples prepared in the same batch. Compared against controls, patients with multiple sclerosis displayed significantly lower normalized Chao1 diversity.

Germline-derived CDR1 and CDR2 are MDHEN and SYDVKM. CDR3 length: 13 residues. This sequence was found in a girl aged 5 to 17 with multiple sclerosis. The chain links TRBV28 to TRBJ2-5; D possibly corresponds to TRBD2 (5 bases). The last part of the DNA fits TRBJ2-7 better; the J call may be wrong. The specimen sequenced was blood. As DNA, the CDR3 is TGTGCCTGCCTGGCCAGTAATCGGGGCGAGCAGTACTTC. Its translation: CACLASNRGEQYF.